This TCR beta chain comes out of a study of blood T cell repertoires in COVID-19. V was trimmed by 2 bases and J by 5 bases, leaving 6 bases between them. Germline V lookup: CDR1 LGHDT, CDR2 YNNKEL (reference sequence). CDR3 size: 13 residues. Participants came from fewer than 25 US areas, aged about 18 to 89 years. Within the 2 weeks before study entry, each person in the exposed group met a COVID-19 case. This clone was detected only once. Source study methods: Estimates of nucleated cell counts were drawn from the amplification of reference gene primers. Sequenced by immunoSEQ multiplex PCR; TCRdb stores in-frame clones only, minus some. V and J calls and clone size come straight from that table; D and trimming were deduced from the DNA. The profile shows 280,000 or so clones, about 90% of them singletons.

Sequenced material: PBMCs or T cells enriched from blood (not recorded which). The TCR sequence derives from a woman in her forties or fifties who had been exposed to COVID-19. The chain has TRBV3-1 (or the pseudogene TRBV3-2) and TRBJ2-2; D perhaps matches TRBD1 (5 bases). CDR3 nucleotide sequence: TGTGCCAGCAGCCAACAGGGAACCGGGGAGCTGTTTTTT. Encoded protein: CASSQQGTGELFF.